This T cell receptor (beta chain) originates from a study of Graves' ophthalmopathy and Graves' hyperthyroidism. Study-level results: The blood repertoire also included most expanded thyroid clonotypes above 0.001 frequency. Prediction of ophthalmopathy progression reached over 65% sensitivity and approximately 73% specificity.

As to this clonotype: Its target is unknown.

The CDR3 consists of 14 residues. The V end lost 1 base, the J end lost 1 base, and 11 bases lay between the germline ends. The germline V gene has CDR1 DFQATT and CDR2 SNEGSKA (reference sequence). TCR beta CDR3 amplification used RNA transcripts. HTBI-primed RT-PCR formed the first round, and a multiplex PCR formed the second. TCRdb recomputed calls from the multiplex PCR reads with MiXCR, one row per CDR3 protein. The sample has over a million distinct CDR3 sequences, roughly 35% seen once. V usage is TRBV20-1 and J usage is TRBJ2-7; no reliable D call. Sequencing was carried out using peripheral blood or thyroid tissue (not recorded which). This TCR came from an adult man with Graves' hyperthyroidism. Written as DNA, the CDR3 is TGCAGTGCTAGAGCTCCGTATAATTCCTACGAGCAGTACTTC. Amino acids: CSARAPYNSYEQYF.